This T cell receptor (beta chain) derives from a study of T cell clones after liver transplantation. Study in general: TCRbeta sequencing after a pre-transplant mixed lymphocyte reaction identified graft-donor-reactive clones, later tracked in post-transplant blood. Without induction therapy, subjects received standard immunosuppression until 12-24 months post-transplant. Apart from a few HCV-positive recipients, transplants were for non-autoimmune, non-viral reasons. Tolerant meant at least one year fully off immunosuppression without liver enzymes above twice normal.

The CDR3 spans 17 residues. CDR1 is SGHAT, CDR2 FQNNGV, per germline. Trimming removed 4 bases from V and 0 bases from J; junction bases left unmatched: 8. This clone was seen only a few times. Assay: immunoSEQ multiplex PCR; the TCRdb copy retains only in-frame clones and omits some. The repertoire holds about 80,000 clones, with about 82% as singletons. V and J are TRBV11-2 and TRBJ2-1, with 8 bases fitting TRBD2. The sequence came from a human patient who received a liver transplant. The graft donor may be the source of some T cells. This specimen was CD4+ T cells from blood, taken about 46 months after liver transplant. The CDR3 is CASSSRKRGGSYNEQFF. CDR3 in DNA: TGTGCCAGCAGCTCCCGAAAACGGGGGGGCTCCTACAATGAGCAGTTCTTC. Combining the CDR3 with reference TRBV11-2 and TRBJ2-1 gives the whole variable domain EAGVAQSPRYKIIEKRQSVAFWCNPISGHATLYWYQQILGQGPKLLIQFQNNGVVDDSQLPKDRFSAERLKGVDSTLKIQPAKLEDSAVYLCASSSRKRGGSYNEQFFGPGTRLTVL.